The entry that follows covers one T cell receptor beta chain sequence. The data belong to a study of T cell changes during pregnancy in multiple sclerosis. The junction had 10 bases not matched to a gene; V was cut back by 5 bases and J by 1 base. This CDR3 is 19 amino acids long. CDR1 is SGHTA and CDR2 is FQGNSA in the germline V gene. Sequencing was performed with immunoSEQ multiplex PCR; in TCRdb, only in-frame clones are kept and a portion is missing. This sample yields around 92,000 clones, of which 90% to 95% are seen a single time; roughly 2.4% belongs to the top ten. The origin of this receptor is a female donor with multiple sclerosis, enrolled in a pregnancy study. Sequenced material: peripheral blood, taken in the third trimester of pregnancy. The chain has TRBV7-2 and TRBJ2-1; 14 bases map to TRBD2. CDR3 coding DNA: TGTGCCAGCAGCCGTCCGGGACTAGCGGGAGAGGGATCCTACAATGAGCAGTTCTTC. The encoded protein is CASSRPGLAGEGSYNEQFF. Variable domain in full (rest from reference TRBV7-2 and TRBJ2-1): GAGVSQSPSNKVTEKGKDVELRCDPISGHTALYWYRQSLGQGLEFLIYFQGNSAPDKSGLPSDRFSAERTGGSVSTLTIQRTQQEDSAVYLCASSRPGLAGEGSYNEQFFGPGTRLTVL.